The clone carrying this T cell receptor (beta chain) was seen a few times. The antigen is not known. As for treatment: roughly ten-day PBMC culture with coronavirus spike peptide pools or control peptides (ViraFEST assay). Before the COVID-19 pandemic (2011-2018), CD4+ T cells were obtained from the unexposed donor. CD4+ T cells from unexposed donors were probed, cells permitting, with SARS-CoV-2 S/N and four cold-coronavirus spikes. The data are from a study of vaccination and CD4 T cells after COVID-19. At the Johns Hopkins FTIC core, DNA taken from cultured CD4+ T cells was sequenced by way of the Oncomine TCR Beta short-read assay. A single record per CDR3 protein comes from TCRdb applying MiXCR to the PCR reads. The sample includes thousands of distinct CDR3 sequences, roughly 50% of them seen just once. The germline V gene encodes CDR1 ENHRY and CDR2 SYGVKD. V trimming: 7 bases; J trimming: 2 bases; junction bases outside the gene matches: 6. The CDR3 totals 14 residues.

Notes on the study in general: Within the convalescent patients, spike mono-reactivity was found in 304 of 307 vaccine-specific clones.

Sample: CD4+ T cells from blood, cultured in vitro. The receptor comes from a human donor in good health. The genes are TRBV10-3 and TRBJ2-7; 9 nucleotides match TRBD1. The CDR3 reads CAINRGQGTYEQYF. The CDR3, as DNA: TGTGCCATCAACCGGGGACAGGGAACCTACGAGCAGTACTTC.